Listed below are T cell receptor beta chains from one sample, sequenced in a study of spatial heterogeneity in lung cancer. TCRdb itself ran the 5' RACE reads through MiXCR, one entry per CDR3 protein. Of about 12,000 distinct CDR3 sequences listed, approximately 15% were seen once; the top ten hold 50% to 65%. This specimen was PBMCs, taken at surgery. The receptor set was obtained from a male donor with early-stage non-small cell lung cancer. The conserved cysteine and the conserved F or W are not part of the CDR3 here. The order of the fields is J gene, clone size, V gene, CDR3 protein. Expanded clones are given a class, and other clones once, few, many or no size at all.

j_call: TRBJ2-1
clone_size: many
v_call: TRBV14
cdr3_aa: ASKVAGSYNEQF

j_call: TRBJ2-2
clone_size: few
v_call: TRBV5-1
cdr3_aa: ASSLESGNTGELF

j_call: TRBJ1-1
clone_size: many
v_call: TRBV6-5
cdr3_aa: ASSYTGRTEAF

j_call: TRBJ2-7
clone_size: many
v_call: TRBV27
cdr3_aa: ASGFSSGYTYEQY

j_call: TRBJ2-3
clone_size: large
v_call: TRBV20-1
cdr3_aa: SARDPSSGTDSTDTQY

j_call: TRBJ2-2
clone_size: NA
v_call: TRBV7-3
cdr3_aa: ASSSQGTGELF

j_call: TRBJ1-6
clone_size: NA
v_call: TRBV20-1
cdr3_aa: SARPYQGVSSPLH

j_call: TRBJ2-7
clone_size: NA
v_call: TRBV10-2
cdr3_aa: ASDGGLSSYEQY

j_call: TRBJ2-1
clone_size: many
v_call: TRBV12-3/TRBV12-4
cdr3_aa: ASTTGDAGNYNEQF

j_call: TRBJ1-5
clone_size: few
v_call: TRBV4-1
cdr3_aa: ASSPQNSNQPQH

j_call: TRBJ2-7
clone_size: many
v_call: TRBV6-4
cdr3_aa: ASSPGQGAQEQY

j_call: TRBJ1-2
clone_size: NA
v_call: TRBV6-5
cdr3_aa: ASSSGIHGYT

j_call: TRBJ2-1
clone_size: many
v_call: TRBV20-1
cdr3_aa: SAKGSWNEQF

j_call: TRBJ2-3
clone_size: many
v_call: TRBV25-1
cdr3_aa: ATSSPGRLATNSDTQY

j_call: TRBJ1-1
clone_size: many
v_call: TRBV6-1
cdr3_aa: ASKAVEAF

j_call: TRBJ2-5
clone_size: NA
v_call: TRBV7-2
cdr3_aa: ASSLTSQQRETQY

j_call: TRBJ1-3
clone_size: medium-sized
v_call: TRBV3-1
cdr3_aa: ASSQGPGVWSGNTIY

j_call: TRBJ2-1
clone_size: many
v_call: TRBV5-4
cdr3_aa: ASSQTSGISDEQF

j_call: TRBJ2-6
clone_size: many
v_call: TRBV21-1
cdr3_aa: ASSKFVTHSGANVLT

j_call: TRBJ2-1
clone_size: medium-sized
v_call: TRBV7-2
cdr3_aa: ASSLDGPLDEQF

j_call: TRBJ2-5
clone_size: NA
v_call: TRBV29-1
cdr3_aa: SVVEGETQY

j_call: TRBJ2-2
clone_size: many
v_call: TRBV7-2
cdr3_aa: ASSLIGGDAGELF

j_call: TRBJ2-6
clone_size: NA
v_call: TRBV18
cdr3_aa: ASSPSLAGSGANVLT

j_call: TRBJ2-7
clone_size: few
v_call: TRBV18
cdr3_aa: ASSPGLQTYEQY

j_call: TRBJ2-5
clone_size: NA
v_call: TRBV18
cdr3_aa: ASSPVQETQY

j_call: TRBJ2-2
clone_size: few
v_call: TRBV2
cdr3_aa: ASKGGTDTGELF

j_call: TRBJ1-1
clone_size: many
v_call: TRBV5-4
cdr3_aa: ASSLLNTEAF

j_call: TRBJ2-1
clone_size: NA
v_call: TRBV30
cdr3_aa: AWSVPAPYEQF

j_call: TRBJ2-1
clone_size: NA
v_call: TRBV29-1
cdr3_aa: SVERSSYNEQF

j_call: TRBJ2-1
clone_size: few
v_call: TRBV19
cdr3_aa: ASSDRGTGEQF

j_call: TRBJ2-1
clone_size: NA
v_call: TRBV7-8
cdr3_aa: ASSLGTGDSEQF

j_call: TRBJ2-1
clone_size: many
v_call: TRBV7-6
cdr3_aa: ASSFERENEQS

j_call: TRBJ2-3
clone_size: NA
v_call: TRBV5-4
cdr3_aa: ASSLAGRWDTRTDTQY

j_call: TRBJ2-5
clone_size: NA
v_call: TRBV29-1
cdr3_aa: SVAGGPETQY

j_call: TRBJ1-2
clone_size: NA
v_call: TRBV18
cdr3_aa: ASSPGGGSGGYGYT

j_call: TRBJ2-3
clone_size: NA
v_call: TRBV11-2
cdr3_aa: ASSLNGASTDTQY